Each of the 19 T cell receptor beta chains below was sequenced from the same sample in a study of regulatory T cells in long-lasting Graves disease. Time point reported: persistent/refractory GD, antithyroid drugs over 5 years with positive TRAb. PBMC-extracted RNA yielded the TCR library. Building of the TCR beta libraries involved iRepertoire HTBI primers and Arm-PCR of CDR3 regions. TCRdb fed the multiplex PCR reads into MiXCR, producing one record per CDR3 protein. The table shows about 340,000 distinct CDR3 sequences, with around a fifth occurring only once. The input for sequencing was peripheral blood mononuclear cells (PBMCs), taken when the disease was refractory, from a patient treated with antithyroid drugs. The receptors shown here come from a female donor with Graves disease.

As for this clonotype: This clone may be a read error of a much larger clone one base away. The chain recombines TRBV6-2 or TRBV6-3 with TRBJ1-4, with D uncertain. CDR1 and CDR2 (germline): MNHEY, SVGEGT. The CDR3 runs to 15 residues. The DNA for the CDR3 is TGTGCCAGCAGTTCCCACAGAGCAACTAATGAAAAACCGTTTTTT. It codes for CASSSHRATNEKPFF.

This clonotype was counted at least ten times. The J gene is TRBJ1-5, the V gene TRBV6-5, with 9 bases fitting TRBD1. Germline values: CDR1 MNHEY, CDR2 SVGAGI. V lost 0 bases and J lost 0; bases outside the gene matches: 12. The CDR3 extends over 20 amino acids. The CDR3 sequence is CASSYSTASGTGFSNQPQHF. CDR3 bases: TGTGCCAGCAGTTACTCGACGGCCTCCGGGACAGGGTTTAGCAATCAGCCCCAGCATTTT.

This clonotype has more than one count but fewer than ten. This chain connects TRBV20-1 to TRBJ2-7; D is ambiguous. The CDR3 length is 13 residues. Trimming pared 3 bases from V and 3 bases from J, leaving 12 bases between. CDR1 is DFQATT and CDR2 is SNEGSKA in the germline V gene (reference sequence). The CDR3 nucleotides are TGCAGTGCTAGGGAACTACACGGCTACGAGCAGTACTTC. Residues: CSARELHGYEQYF.

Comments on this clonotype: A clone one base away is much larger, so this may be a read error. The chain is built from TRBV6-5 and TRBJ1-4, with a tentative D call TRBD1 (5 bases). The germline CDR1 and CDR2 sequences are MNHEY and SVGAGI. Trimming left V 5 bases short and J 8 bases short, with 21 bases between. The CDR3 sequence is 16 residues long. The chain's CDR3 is CASSLSHGARWEKLFF. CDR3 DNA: TGTGCCAGCAGTCTCTCCCACGGGGCGCGGTGGGAAAAACTGTTTTTT.

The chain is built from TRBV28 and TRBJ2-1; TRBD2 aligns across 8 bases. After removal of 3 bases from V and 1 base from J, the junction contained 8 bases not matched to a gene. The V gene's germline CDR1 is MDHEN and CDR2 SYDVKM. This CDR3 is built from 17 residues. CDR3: CASSLVPGLVSYNEQFF. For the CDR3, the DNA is TGTGCCAGCAGTTTGGTCCCGGGACTAGTTTCCTACAATGAGCAGTTCTTC.

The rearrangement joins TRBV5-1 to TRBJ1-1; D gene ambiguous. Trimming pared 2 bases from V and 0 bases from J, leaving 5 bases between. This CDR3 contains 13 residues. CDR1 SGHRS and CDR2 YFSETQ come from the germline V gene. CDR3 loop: CASSLHMNTEAFF. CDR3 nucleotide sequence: TGCGCCAGCAGCTTACACATGAACACTGAAGCTTTCTTT.

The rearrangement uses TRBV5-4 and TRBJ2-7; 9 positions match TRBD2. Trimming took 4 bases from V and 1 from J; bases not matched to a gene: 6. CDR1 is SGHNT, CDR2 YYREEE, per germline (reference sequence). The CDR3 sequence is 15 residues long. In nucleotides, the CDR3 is TGTGCCAGCAGCCTGAAGACTAGCGGTTCCTACGAGCAGTACTTC. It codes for CASSLKTSGSYEQYF.

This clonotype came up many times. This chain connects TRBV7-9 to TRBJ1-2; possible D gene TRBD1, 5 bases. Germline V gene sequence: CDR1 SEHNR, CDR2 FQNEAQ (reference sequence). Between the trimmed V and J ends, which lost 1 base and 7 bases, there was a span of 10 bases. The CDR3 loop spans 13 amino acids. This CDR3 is CASSLEQERGYTF. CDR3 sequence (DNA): TGTGCCAGCAGCTTAGAACAGGAACGTGGCTACACCTTC.

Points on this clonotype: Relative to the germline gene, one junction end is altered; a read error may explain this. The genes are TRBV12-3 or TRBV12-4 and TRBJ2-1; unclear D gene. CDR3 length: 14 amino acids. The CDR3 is CASSFEVGYNEQFF. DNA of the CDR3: TGTGCCAGCAGTTTCGAGGTAGGCTACAATGAGCAGTTCTTT.

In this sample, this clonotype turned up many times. The CDR3 reads CSVVGLAGASYEQYF. Here the CDR3 DNA reads TGCAGCGTGGTCGGACTAGCGGGAGCTTCCTACGAGCAGTACTTC. V gene TRBV29-1 combines with J gene TRBJ2-7; 13 bases agree with TRBD2. This CDR3 is 15 amino acids long. The germline CDR1 and CDR2 sequences are SQVTM and ANQGSEA. Losses at the gene ends were 6 bases for V and 1 base for J; bases not matched to a gene: 6.

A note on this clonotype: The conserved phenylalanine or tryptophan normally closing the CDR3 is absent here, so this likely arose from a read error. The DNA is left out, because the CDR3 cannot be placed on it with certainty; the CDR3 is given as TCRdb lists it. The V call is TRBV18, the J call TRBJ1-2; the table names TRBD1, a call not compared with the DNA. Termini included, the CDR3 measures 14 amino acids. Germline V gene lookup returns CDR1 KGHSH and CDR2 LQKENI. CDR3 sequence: CASSPPVTISPVLV.

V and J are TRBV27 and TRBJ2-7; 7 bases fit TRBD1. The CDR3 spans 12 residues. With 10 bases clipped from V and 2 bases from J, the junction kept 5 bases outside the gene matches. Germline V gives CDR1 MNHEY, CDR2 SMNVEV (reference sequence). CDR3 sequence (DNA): TGTGCCACCCGACAGGGAGCCTACGAGCAGTACTTC. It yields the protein CATRQGAYEQYF.

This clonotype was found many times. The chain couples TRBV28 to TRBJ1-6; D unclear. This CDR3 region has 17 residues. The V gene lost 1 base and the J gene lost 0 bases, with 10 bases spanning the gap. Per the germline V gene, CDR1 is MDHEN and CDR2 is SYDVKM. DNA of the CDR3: TGTGCCAGCAGTTTATCTGCACAAAGCTCCTATAATTCACCCCTCCACTTT. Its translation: CASSLSAQSSYNSPLHF.

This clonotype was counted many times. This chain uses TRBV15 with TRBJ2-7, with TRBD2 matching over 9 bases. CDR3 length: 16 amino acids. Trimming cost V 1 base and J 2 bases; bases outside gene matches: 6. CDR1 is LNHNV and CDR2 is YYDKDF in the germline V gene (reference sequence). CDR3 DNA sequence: TGTGCCACCAGCAGAGTCCCTAGCGGGACCCCCTACGAGCAGTACTTC. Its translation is CATSRVPSGTPYEQYF. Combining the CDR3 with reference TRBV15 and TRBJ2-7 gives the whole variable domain DAMVIQNPRYQVTQFGKPVTLSCSQTLNHNVMYWYQQKSSQAPKLLFHYYDKDFNNEADTPDNFQSRRPNTSFCFLDIRSPGLGDTAMYLCATSRVPSGTPYEQYFGPGTRLTVT.

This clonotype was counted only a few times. The CDR3 sequence is CAWSISTGGWTEAFF. The CDR3 region has the DNA TGTGCCTGGAGTATTTCGACAGGGGGCTGGACTGAAGCTTTCTTT. This rearrangement joins TRBV30 to TRBJ1-1; 10 bases are a match to TRBD1. This CDR3 comprises 15 residues. In germline, CDR1 is GTSNPN, CDR2 SVGIG (reference sequence). V shed 2 bases, J shed 5 bases, and the junction held 8 bases outside the gene matches.

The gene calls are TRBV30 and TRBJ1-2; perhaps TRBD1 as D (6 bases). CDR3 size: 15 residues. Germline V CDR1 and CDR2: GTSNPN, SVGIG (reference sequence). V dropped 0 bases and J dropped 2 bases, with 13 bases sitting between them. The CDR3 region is CAWSVGGIGNYGYTF. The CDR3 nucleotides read TGTGCCTGGAGTGTAGGGGGGATTGGGAACTATGGCTACACCTTC. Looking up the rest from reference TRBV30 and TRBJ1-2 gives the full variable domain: SQTIHQWPATLVQPVGSPLSLECTVEGTSNPNLYWYRQAAGRGLQLLFYSVGIGQISSEVPQNLSASRPQDRQFILSSKKLLLSDSGFYLCAWSVGGIGNYGYTFGSGTRLTVV.

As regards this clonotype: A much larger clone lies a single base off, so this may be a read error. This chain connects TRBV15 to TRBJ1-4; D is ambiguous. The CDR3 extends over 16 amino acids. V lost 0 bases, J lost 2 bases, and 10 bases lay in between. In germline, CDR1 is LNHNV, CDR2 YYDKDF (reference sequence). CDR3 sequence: CATSRDRGGTNEKLFF. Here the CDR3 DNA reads TGTGCCACCAGCAGAGATCGGGGAGGGACTAATGAAAAACTGTTTTTT.

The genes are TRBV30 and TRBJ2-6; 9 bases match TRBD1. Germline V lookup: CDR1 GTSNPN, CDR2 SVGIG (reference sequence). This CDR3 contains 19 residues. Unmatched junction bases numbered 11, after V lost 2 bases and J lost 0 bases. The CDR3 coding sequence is TGTGCCTGGAGTTTTCATCCGGGACAGGGATCCTCTGGGGCCAACGTCCTGACTTTC. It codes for CAWSFHPGQGSSGANVLTF.

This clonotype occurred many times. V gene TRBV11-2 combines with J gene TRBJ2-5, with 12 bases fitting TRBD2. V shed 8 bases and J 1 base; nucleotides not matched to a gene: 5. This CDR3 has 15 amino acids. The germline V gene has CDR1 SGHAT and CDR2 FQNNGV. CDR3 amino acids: CASLGTSGSQETQYF. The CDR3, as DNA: TGTGCCAGCTTGGGGACTAGCGGGTCCCAAGAGACCCAGTACTTC.